This entry features one T cell receptor beta chain sequence. What it recognizes is unknown. Researchers tagged individual cDNA molecules with unique molecular identifiers. TCRdb fed the 5' RACE reads into MiXCR, producing one record per CDR3 protein. The sample lists tens of thousands of distinct CDR3 sequences, 12% occurring once. The record originates from a study of early T cells in non-severe SARS-CoV-2 infection. Overall study context: Chains were not paired, and sequencing was done on bulk RNA from unsorted whole blood. Notes on the study in general: Anti-spike CD8 specificities were favored by VDJdb matching, whose results missed private and CD4 specificities.

This CDR3 spans 14 amino acids. J gave up 7 bases and V 4 bases, and 3 bases lay outside the gene matches. The V and J genes are TRBV12-3 or TRBV12-4 and TRBJ1-6, with 8 bases matching TRBD1. Sequencing was performed on whole blood. The sequence was collected from an adult who was a healthcare worker with PCR-confirmed SARS-CoV-2 infection or an uninfected control (not recorded which). CDR3 amino acids: CASSSRQGNSPLHF. DNA for the CDR3: TGTGCCAGCAGTTCTCGACAGGGGAATTCACCCCTCCACTTT.